This T cell receptor beta chain was sequenced during a study of control samples from healthy donors and cancer patients. Generated by immunoSEQ multiplex PCR, the TCRdb table keeps only in-frame clones and is missing some. The sample lists around 63,000 clones, over 75% seen once, with 2% to 2.5% in the top ten. Germline assignment: CDR1 MDHEN and CDR2 SYDVKM. Trimming took 4 bases from V and 2 from J; bases not matched to a gene: 8. The CDR3 runs 17 residues. The chain has TRBV28 and TRBJ2-5; TRBD1 matches 12 bases. The receptor comes from a woman between 45 and 60 years old with head and neck cancer. The specimen sequenced was PBMCs. CDR3 in amino acids: CASSSGQGAVGQETQYF. CDR3 in DNA: TGTGCCAGCAGTTCGGGACAGGGGGCGGTGGGTCAAGAGACCCAGTACTTC.